This T cell receptor (beta chain) was observed in a study of blood T cell repertoires in COVID-19. Across the whole study: Sources were T cells, B-cell-depleted T cells, or PBMCs; the material itself was cDNA or gDNA.

Under the authors' procedure: Amplification with reference gene primers provided the estimates of nucleated cell counts. Clones were sequenced by immunoSEQ multiplex PCR, and TCRdb holds only the in-frame ones, with some missing. V and J calls and clone size are as listed in that table; D and trimming were resolved from the DNA. The sample lists more than 150,000 clones, approximately 80% occurring once. Per the germline V gene, CDR1 is LGHDT and CDR2 is YNNKEL (reference sequence). Trimming pared 0 bases from V and 8 bases from J, leaving 17 bases between. CDR3 size: 16 residues. The TCR was taken from a human donor in a cohort sampled during active COVID-19. The J gene is TRBJ2-1, the V gene TRBV3-1 (or the pseudogene TRBV3-2); tentative D call: TRBD2 (5 bases). Sequencing was carried out using peripheral blood. The CDR3 reads CASSQDMRVGLDEQFF. CDR3 DNA: TGTGCCAGCAGCCAAGATATGAGGGTAGGATTGGATGAGCAGTTCTTC.